Each of the 27 T cell receptor beta chains below was sequenced from the same sample in a study of identifying expanded T cells in peripheral blood. The assay was immunoSEQ multiplex PCR, and TCRdb's table has in-frame clones only and misses some. The sample consists of tens of thousands of clones, about 88% of them appearing once. Sequencing was done on a sample of blood. These receptors came from a person between 18 and 75 years old in good health.

The chain uses TRBV19 and TRBJ2-3; a weak D match, TRBD1 (6 bases). Germline V gene sequence: CDR1 LNHDA, CDR2 SQIVND (reference sequence). This CDR3 is built from 16 residues. The germline V and J ends were trimmed by 3 bases and 2 bases, with 15 bases remaining between them. The DNA for the CDR3 is TGTGCCAGTAGTATGGGAGACAGGATTATCACAGATACGCAGTATTTT. Protein product: CASSMGDRIITDTQYF.

The rearrangement joins TRBV28 to TRBJ2-3, with 7 bases that match TRBD1. The CDR3 is made up of 16 amino acids. The junction had 9 bases not matched to a gene; V was cut back by 4 bases and J by 2 bases. Germline-derived CDR1 and CDR2 are MDHEN and SYDVKM. The CDR3 loop reads CASSSFRQGNTDTQYF. CDR3 DNA sequence: TGTGCCAGCAGTTCCTTCCGACAGGGAAACACAGATACGCAGTATTTT.

The J gene is TRBJ1-6, the V gene TRBV5-4; tentative D call: TRBD1 (6 bases). Trimming stripped 4 bases from V and 7 bases from J, with 18 bases between. The CDR3 totals 16 residues. Per germline, CDR1 SGHNT and CDR2 YYREEE (reference sequence). CDR3 amino acids: CASSALPGGSNSPLHF. Written as DNA, the CDR3 is TGTGCCAGCAGCGCCCTCCCGGGGGGCTCAAATTCACCCCTCCACTTT.

CDR3 nucleotides: TGTGCCTGGAGTGTCAGCAGGGCACACACCGGGGAGCTGTTTTTT. Its translation: CAWSVSRAHTGELFF. The rearrangement links TRBV30 to TRBJ2-2; a weak D match, TRBD1 (5 bases). V gave up 0 bases and J gave up 3 bases, with 11 bases separating them. This CDR3 region has 15 residues. CDR1 GTSNPN and CDR2 SVGIG come from the germline V gene (reference sequence). The variable domain in full, with the rest retrieved from reference TRBV30 and TRBJ2-2, is SQTIHQWPATLVQPVGSPLSLECTVEGTSNPNLYWYRQAAGRGLQLLFYSVGIGQISSEVPQNLSASRPQDRQFILSSKKLLLSDSGFYLCAWSVSRAHTGELFFGEGSRLTVL.

V usage is TRBV7-2 and J usage is TRBJ2-5; 9 bases are shared with TRBD2. Per germline, CDR1 SGHTA and CDR2 FQGNSA. The V gene end was trimmed by 0 bases and the J gene end by 4 bases; junction bases not matched to a gene: 12. The CDR3 runs to 18 residues. CDR3: CASSLAPLGGGAAETQYF. CDR3 bases: TGTGCCAGCAGCTTAGCCCCCTTAGGCGGGGGGGCCGCAGAGACCCAGTACTTC.

This sequence joins TRBV6-5 and TRBJ2-5, with D possibly being TRBD2 (6 bases). Trimming pared 5 bases from V and 1 base from J, leaving 14 bases between. The CDR3 length is 15 residues. Germline V gives CDR1 MNHEY, CDR2 SVGAGI. In DNA, the CDR3 is TGTGCCAGCAGTAGGACCCCGGGGGTCCAAGAGACCCAGTACTTC. This codes for CASSRTPGVQETQYF.

V and J are TRBV9 and TRBJ2-7; either TRBD1 or TRBD2 may fit D (6 bases each). V was trimmed by 0 bases and J by 3 bases, leaving 13 bases between them. This CDR3 is 15 amino acids long. The germline CDR1 and CDR2 sequences are SGDLS and YYNGEE. CDR3 DNA sequence: TGTGCCAGCAGCGTAGGGGGGGCGTATCACTACGAGCAGTACTTC. Translation: CASSVGGAYHYEQYF.

In nucleotides, the CDR3 is TGTGCCAGCAGTGGTTCCCCTGGTGTCAATTCCGGCACAGATACGCAGTATTTT. This sequence encodes CASSGSPGVNSGTDTQYF. The V and J genes are TRBV2 and TRBJ2-3; no reliable D call. V was trimmed by 4 bases and J by 1 base, leaving 21 bases between them. CDR3 length: 18 amino acids. Germline V gives CDR1 SNHLY, CDR2 FYNNEI.

The chain employs TRBV4-1 and TRBJ2-2; D not certain. There are 17 residues in the CDR3. Germline V lookup: CDR1 MGHRA, CDR2 YSYEKL. V lost 3 bases and J lost 0, with 14 bases in between. CDR3 in amino acids: CASSHHIRGANTGELFF. As DNA, the CDR3 is TGCGCCAGCAGCCACCACATTCGCGGAGCGAACACCGGGGAGCTGTTTTTT.

This clone showed up many times. The V and J genes are TRBV5-1 and TRBJ2-7, with 8 bases matching TRBD2. Trimming removed 7 bases from V and 2 bases from J; junction bases left unmatched: 11. CDR3 length: 15 amino acids. The germline V gene has CDR1 SGHRS and CDR2 YFSETQ. This CDR3 is CASSIQGGGPYEQYF. In DNA, the CDR3 is TGCGCCAGCTCTATACAGGGCGGGGGGCCCTACGAGCAGTACTTC.

The chain links TRBV7-6 to TRBJ2-3; the match to TRBD2 covers 8 bases. The germline CDR1 and CDR2 sequences are SGHVS and FNYEAQ. With V trimmed by 5 bases and J by 0 bases, 10 bases remained unmatched. The CDR3 sequence is 17 residues long. The CDR3 here is CASSPRGGGISTDTQYF. CDR3 bases: TGTGCCAGCAGCCCCCGGGGGGGTGGCATAAGCACAGATACGCAGTATTTT.

The genes are TRBV10-3 and TRBJ2-5, with D possibly being TRBD1 (6 bases). Germline values: CDR1 ENHRY, CDR2 SYGVKD. The CDR3 spans 18 residues. Between the trimmed V and J ends, which lost 2 bases and 4 bases, there was a span of 23 bases. The CDR3 bases are TGTGCCATCAGTGAGAACTATGGGGGCAGTTCTAAACTAGAGACCCAGTACTTC. Translation gives CAISENYGGSSKLETQYF.

This clone has only one observation. This chain connects TRBV19 to TRBJ1-1; D is perhaps TRBD1 (5 bases). Germline V gives CDR1 LNHDA, CDR2 SQIVND (reference sequence). V was trimmed by 3 bases and J by 1 base, leaving 12 bases between them. The CDR3 consists of 15 residues. CDR3 sequence reads: CASSIGAPTNTEAFF. CDR3 in DNA: TGTGCCAGTAGTATCGGGGCACCTACGAACACTGAAGCTTTCTTT.

This clone is labeled as medium-sized. This chain connects TRBV7-9 to TRBJ1-6; TRBD1 agrees at 8 bases. Trimming cost V 3 bases and J 6 bases; bases outside gene matches: 10. Germline CDR1 is SEHNR and CDR2 is FQNEAQ (reference sequence). This CDR3 is built from 17 residues. DNA for the CDR3: TGTGCCAGCAGCTTTCACGATTGGACAGGGCCTAATTCACCCCTCCACTTT. It specifies CASSFHDWTGPNSPLHF.

V usage is TRBV7-2 and J usage is TRBJ1-1, with D possibly matching TRBD1 (5 bases). V gave up 3 bases and J gave up 2 bases, with 10 bases separating them. CDR1 is SGHTA and CDR2 is FQGNSA in the germline V gene. This CDR3 is 14 amino acids long. In DNA, the CDR3 is TGTGCCAGCAGCTTTGTTGGACAAAACACTGAAGCTTTCTTT. Its protein product is CASSFVGQNTEAFF. Variable domain in full (rest from reference TRBV7-2 and TRBJ1-1): GAGVSQSPSNKVTEKGKDVELRCDPISGHTALYWYRQSLGQGLEFLIYFQGNSAPDKSGLPSDRFSAERTGGSVSTLTIQRTQQEDSAVYLCASSFVGQNTEAFFGQGTRLTVV.

The DNA for the CDR3 is TGTGCCAGCAGCCACTCGCCCCGGGCGGACTCTGGAAACACCATATATTTT. Amino acid sequence: CASSHSPRADSGNTIYF. This chain connects TRBV14 to TRBJ1-3; D gene ambiguous. There are 17 residues in the CDR3. V lost 3 bases and J 0 bases, leaving 15 bases between the germline ends. Germline lookup yields CDR1 SGHDN and CDR2 FVKESK.

This clone is classed as medium-sized. The chain is built from TRBV4-2 and TRBJ1-5, with 11 bases fitting TRBD1. This CDR3 has 16 amino acids. Germline assignment: CDR1 LGHNA and CDR2 YNFKEQ. With V trimmed by 0 bases and J by 5 bases, 3 bases remained unmatched. CDR3 amino acids: CASSQETGQGDQPQHF. The CDR3, as DNA: TGTGCCAGCAGCCAAGAAACGGGACAGGGGGATCAGCCCCAGCATTTT.

The gene calls are TRBV18 and TRBJ1-2, with D possibly being TRBD1 (6 bases). Per the germline V gene, CDR1 is KGHSH and CDR2 is LQKENI. Trimming took 3 bases from V and 5 from J, leaving 16 bases between them. CDR3 length: 15 amino acids. The CDR3 sequence is CASSPPSEGGYGYTF. Here the CDR3 DNA reads TGTGCCAGCTCACCCCCTTCAGAGGGGGGTTATGGCTACACCTTC.

The rearrangement uses TRBV11-3 and TRBJ2-7; D uncertain. V lost 2 bases, J lost 5 bases, and 1 base lay in between. The CDR3 extends over 10 amino acids. Germline V lookup: CDR1 SGHNT, CDR2 YENEEA. The CDR3 spells CASSLNEQYF. CDR3 nucleotides: TGTGCCAGCAGCTTAAACGAGCAGTACTTC.

The chain recombines TRBV4-3 with TRBJ2-2; a weak D match, TRBD2 (6 bases). With 1 base removed from V and 1 base from J, the gap between germline ends came to 7 bases. CDR1 LGHNA and CDR2 YSLEER come from the germline V gene. The CDR3 extends over 15 amino acids. CDR3 in amino acids: CASSQGDLNTGELFF. CDR3 nucleotide sequence: TGCGCCAGCAGCCAAGGGGACTTGAACACCGGGGAGCTGTTTTTT.

J is TRBJ2-3 and V is TRBV4-2; no reliable D call. Germline lookup yields CDR1 LGHNA and CDR2 YNFKEQ. The V gene lost 1 base and the J gene lost 5 bases, with 10 bases spanning the gap. CDR3 length: 14 amino acids. DNA for the CDR3: TGTGCCAGCAGCCAAGGCCGTTCGGGAGATACGCAGTATTTT. It yields the protein CASSQGRSGDTQYF.

This rearrangement joins TRBV28 to TRBJ1-2; 12 nucleotides align to TRBD1. Germline CDR1 MDHEN, CDR2 SYDVKM. The V segment lost 4 bases and the J segment 5 bases; nucleotides outside the gene matches: 8. The CDR3 loop spans 16 amino acids. CDR3 amino acids: CASSYAPGQGAYGYTF. In nucleotides, the CDR3 is TGTGCCAGCAGTTACGCCCCGGGACAGGGGGCGTATGGCTACACCTTC.

The chain employs TRBV15 and TRBJ1-5; D is perhaps TRBD1 (5 bases). The V end lost 8 bases, the J end lost 3 bases, and 14 bases lay between the germline ends. CDR1 is LNHNV and CDR2 is YYDKDF in the germline V gene (reference sequence). This CDR3 is 14 amino acids long. Here the CDR3 reads CATSDSSYNQPQHF. In DNA form, the CDR3 reads TGTGCCACCTCCGACAGTTCCTACAATCAGCCCCAGCATTTT.

J is TRBJ2-3 and V is TRBV12-5; TRBD2 aligns across 8 bases. The germline V gene has CDR1 LGHNT and CDR2 FRNRAP. The CDR3 extends over 18 amino acids. V lost 0 bases to trimming and J lost 1 base; unmatched junction nucleotides: 9. CDR3 loop: CASGLVEDGRGGTDTQYF. DNA of the CDR3: TGTGCTAGTGGTTTGGTAGAGGACGGGCGGGGGGGCACAGATACGCAGTATTTT.

J is TRBJ1-1 and V is TRBV27; a weak D match, TRBD1 (6 bases). The germline gives CDR1 MNHEY, CDR2 SMNVEV (reference sequence). The CDR3 contains 14 residues. Trimming removed 6 bases from V and 3 bases from J, with 14 bases in between. In DNA form, the CDR3 reads TGTGCCAGCAGCAAGACAGGTAGGCACACTGAAGCTTTCTTT. Encoded protein: CASSKTGRHTEAFF.

The chain combines TRBV11-2 with TRBJ2-2; unclear D gene. Trimming removed 1 base from V and 6 bases from J, with 12 bases in between. CDR1 and CDR2 from the germline V gene are SGHAT and FQNNGV. The CDR3 spans 15 residues. In DNA form, the CDR3 reads TGTGCCAGCAGCTTAGTATTAGGCGGCCCCGGGGAGCTGTTTTTT. Protein product: CASSLVLGGPGELFF.

A single count supports this clone. CDR3 DNA: TGTGCCAGCAGTTATCGTAGTGGACACCCTGACGGCTACACCTTC. This translates into CASSYRSGHPDGYTF. The V and J genes are TRBV6-5 and TRBJ1-2, with TRBD1 as a possible D gene (5 bases). The CDR3 runs to 15 residues. Germline loops: CDR1 MNHEY, CDR2 SVGAGI. Trimming left V 3 bases short and J 8 bases short, with 19 bases between.